These 23 T cell receptor beta chains came from one sample sequenced in a study of blood T cells in healthy people across ages. It was with a sample-barcoded 5' primer and a J-beta primer mix that a second PCR of roughly 7 to 12 cycles was run. Using its own MiXCR run on the 5' RACE reads, TCRdb lists one record per CDR3 protein. The sample yields nearly 1 million distinct CDR3 sequences, roughly 47% seen once. The sample consisted of blood. These TCRs come from a woman aged 55-75 years in good health.

The chain joins TRBV30 to TRBJ2-7; D could derive from TRBD1 or TRBD2 (5 bases each). The V end lost 5 bases, the J end lost 6 bases, and 20 bases lay between the germline ends. The CDR3 covers 14 residues. Germline V gene lookup returns CDR1 GTSNPN and CDR2 SVGIG (reference sequence). CDR3 amino acids: CAWSGTTFNPEQYF. The CDR3, as DNA: TGTGCCTGGTCCGGGACCACTTTCAACCCCGAGCAGTACTTC.

The chain combines TRBV24-1 with TRBJ1-4; no definite D call. Germline V gene data show CDR1 as KGHDR and CDR2 as SFDVKD. V was clipped by 5 bases and J by 4 bases, with 10 bases between them. The CDR3 loop spans 14 amino acids. The CDR3 nucleotides read TGTGCCACCAGTGCAGGTGGAGATAATGAAAAACTGTTTTTT. Its protein product is CATSAGGDNEKLFF.

The chain is built from TRBV7-9 and TRBJ1-1; maybe TRBD1 (6 bases). The V end lost 11 bases, the J end lost 7 bases, and 17 bases lay between the germline ends. Germline-derived CDR1 and CDR2 are SEHNR and FQNEAQ (reference sequence). CDR3 length: 12 residues. The CDR3 DNA reads TGTGCCGGGGGTGGGGCCAGGGGTGAAGCTTTCTTT. Protein product: CAGGGARGEAFF. Full variable domain (remainder filled in from reference TRBV7-9 and TRBJ1-1): DTGVSQNPRHKITKRGQNVTFRCDPISEHNRLYWYRQTLGQGPEFLTYFQNEAQLEKSRLLSDRFSAERPKGSFSTLEIQRTEQGDSAMYLCAGGGARGEAFFGQGTRLTVV.

This clonotype was observed a handful of times. This chain connects TRBV7-9 to TRBJ2-5; TRBD2 aligns across 7 bases. The better agreement between TRBJ2-7 and the DNA end casts doubt on the J call. The germline V gene encodes CDR1 SEHNR and CDR2 FQNEAQ (reference sequence). The CDR3 is made up of 16 amino acids. The CDR3: CASSLRPGTTRYEQYF. The CDR3 nucleotides read TGTGCCAGCAGCTTACGCCCCGGGACTACGCGTTACGAGCAGTACTTC.

The chain joins TRBV7-9 to TRBJ2-7; the D is unclear. Trimming stripped 1 base from V and 0 bases from J, with 10 bases between. CDR3 length equals 15 residues. Germline V CDR1 and CDR2: SEHNR, FQNEAQ (reference sequence). The chain's CDR3 is CASSLGNRRSYEQYF. The CDR3 bases are TGTGCCAGCAGCTTAGGTAACAGACGCTCCTACGAGCAGTACTTC. Based on the CDR3 plus reference TRBV7-9 and TRBJ2-7, the full variable domain is DTGVSQNPRHKITKRGQNVTFRCDPISEHNRLYWYRQTLGQGPEFLTYFQNEAQLEKSRLLSDRFSAERPKGSFSTLEIQRTEQGDSAMYLCASSLGNRRSYEQYFGPGTRLTVT.

This chain links TRBV9 with TRBJ2-7; D is unresolved. The DNA end is a closer match to TRBJ2-5, so the J assignment may be wrong. Per the germline V gene, CDR1 is SGDLS and CDR2 is YYNGEE. The CDR3 runs 12 residues. The CDR3: CASSVGSETQYF. The CDR3 DNA follows: TGTGCCAGCAGCGTAGGGTCGGAGACCCAGTACTTC.

The rearrangement uses TRBV12-3 or TRBV12-4 and TRBJ2-3; 10 bases agree with TRBD2. The CDR3 is made up of 15 amino acids. Trimming removed 6 bases from V and 4 bases from J; junction bases left unmatched: 7. The DNA for the CDR3 is TGTGCCAGCAGGACAGCGGGAGGGAGCCCAGATACGCAGTATTTT. It specifies CASRTAGGSPDTQYF.

The chain combines TRBV11-2 with TRBJ2-1; 8 nucleotides line up with TRBD1. CDR1 and CDR2 (germline): SGHAT, FQNNGV. The CDR3 is made up of 15 amino acids. Trimming removed 2 bases from V and 9 bases from J; junction bases left unmatched: 9. As DNA, the CDR3 is TGTGCCAGCAGCTTAATCCGCAGGGGGCAACGTGAGCAGTTCTTC. Residues: CASSLIRRGQREQFF.

This clonotype was seen a few times. V gene TRBV6-1 combines with J gene TRBJ2-5; D unresolved. CDR1 and CDR2 (germline): MNHNS, SASEGT. The CDR3 extends over 12 amino acids. Trimming stripped 5 bases from V and 11 bases from J, with 15 bases between. CDR3 DNA: TGTGCCAGCAGTACAACATACAATGAGCAGTACTTC. Its translation is CASSTTYNEQYF.

The chain uses TRBV12-3 or TRBV12-4 and TRBJ1-6, with a tentative D call TRBD1 (5 bases). CDR3 length: 14 residues. Trimming removed 2 bases at V and 10 bases at J, with 12 bases between. As DNA, the CDR3 is TGTGCCAGCAGTTTATGGGACGCGGACTCACCCCTCCACTTT. Amino acid sequence: CASSLWDADSPLHF.

J is TRBJ1-2 and V is TRBV7-9; no reliable D call. Trimming shortened V by 5 bases and J by 6 bases, and 19 bases separated the two germline ends. The germline V gene has CDR1 SEHNR and CDR2 FQNEAQ (reference sequence). The CDR3 is 15 amino acids. The CDR3 protein is CASSLLTSTGNGYTF. DNA for the CDR3: TGTGCCAGCAGCCTCCTTACTTCGACTGGTAATGGCTACACCTTC.

The chain recombines TRBV18 with TRBJ1-6, with unresolved D. Trimming left V 4 bases short and J 6 bases short, with 4 bases between. CDR3 size: 12 residues. Germline V lookup: CDR1 KGHSH, CDR2 LQKENI. CDR3 DNA sequence: TGTGCCAGCTCACGGCTTAATTCACCCCTCCACTTT. This sequence encodes CASSRLNSPLHF.

The chain links TRBV20-1 to TRBJ2-7; weak D call: TRBD2 (6 bases). This CDR3 spans 15 amino acids. Germline CDR1 DFQATT, CDR2 SNEGSKA (reference sequence). V dropped 3 bases and J dropped 7 bases, with 22 bases sitting between them. The CDR3 protein is CSARPTLVGSKEQYF. Here the CDR3 DNA reads TGCAGTGCTAGGCCCACGCTAGTCGGGAGTAAAGAGCAGTACTTC.

The J gene is TRBJ2-7, the V gene TRBV29-1; TRBD2 is a possible D gene (6 bases). Trimming shortened V by 1 base and J by 4 bases, and 11 bases separated the two germline ends. Germline CDR1 SQVTM, CDR2 ANQGSEA. This CDR3 spans 13 amino acids. CDR3 bases: TGCAGCGTTGAAGGATCCGGGACTTACGAGCAGTACTTC. This codes for CSVEGSGTYEQYF.

The V gene is TRBV7-3, the J gene TRBJ2-5, with 11 positions matching TRBD2. The CDR3 length is 15 residues. Germline CDR1 SGHTA, CDR2 FQGTGA. Unmatched junction bases numbered 7, after V lost 5 bases and J lost 5 bases. CDR3 in amino acids: CASSKLAGALETQYF. In DNA, the CDR3 is TGTGCCAGCAGCAAACTAGCGGGAGCCCTTGAGACCCAGTACTTC.

This clonotype was picked up a small number of times. The chain uses TRBV11-2 and TRBJ1-6; D remains ambiguous. CDR1 and CDR2 (germline): SGHAT, FQNNGV. Trimming left V 5 bases short and J 0 bases short, with 5 bases between. The CDR3 sequence is 14 residues long. CDR3: CASSHSSYNSPLHF. The CDR3 DNA follows: TGTGCCAGCAGCCACAGCTCCTATAATTCACCCCTCCACTTT.

The chain links TRBV20-1 to TRBJ1-3; 7 bases are a match to TRBD1. Germline CDR1 DFQATT, CDR2 SNEGSKA (reference sequence). V shed 3 bases and J 0 bases; nucleotides not matched to a gene: 5. The CDR3 loop spans 15 amino acids. The CDR3 coding sequence is TGCAGTGCTAGTGCCGGGGACAGCTCTGGAAACACCATATATTTT. Protein product: CSASAGDSSGNTIYF.

The CDR3 sequence: CASSQASSGRTSQFF. The DNA of the CDR3 is TGTGCCAGCAGCCAAGCCTCTAGCGGGAGGACGTCGCAGTTCTTC. This chain joins TRBV14 and TRBJ2-1; TRBD2 matches at 11 bases. V trimming: 1 base; J trimming: 12 bases; junction bases outside the gene matches: 8. The CDR3 is 15 amino acids. Germline-derived CDR1 and CDR2 are SGHDN and FVKESK.

This clonotype has more than one count but fewer than ten. The rearrangement uses TRBV5-6 and TRBJ2-5; D perhaps matches TRBD2 (5 bases). V lost 2 bases and J lost 3, with 11 bases in between. The CDR3 has 14 residues. CDR1 is SGHDT and CDR2 is YYEEEE in the germline V gene. This CDR3 reads CASSLKYGEETQYF. The CDR3 DNA is TGTGCCAGCAGCTTAAAGTACGGGGAAGAGACCCAGTACTTC.

This clonotype has more than one count but fewer than ten. V gene TRBV12-3 or TRBV12-4 combines with J gene TRBJ2-3, with 12 bases fitting TRBD2. This CDR3 contains 18 residues. Trimming cost V 3 bases and J 1 base; bases outside gene matches: 8. CDR3 residues: CASSFPSGRAARTDTQYF. Here the CDR3 DNA reads TGTGCCAGCAGTTTTCCTAGCGGGAGGGCCGCTCGCACAGATACGCAGTATTTT.

The CDR3 sequence: CASSYPPRGGILLYEQYF. CDR3 nucleotides: TGTGCCAGCAGTTACCCACCTCGAGGGGGAATCCTTCTGTACGAGCAGTACTTC. This rearrangement joins TRBV6-5 to TRBJ2-7, with D possibly TRBD1 on 6 matching bases. This CDR3 spans 18 amino acids. Germline CDR1 is MNHEY and CDR2 is SVGAGI. Trimming cost V 2 bases and J 4 bases, with 24 bases left between them.

The V and J genes are TRBV12-3 or TRBV12-4 and TRBJ1-1; D is ambiguous. The V gene lost 0 bases and the J gene lost 0 bases, with 8 bases spanning the gap. The CDR3 has 15 residues. CDR3 in amino acids: CASSLARRLNTEAFF. The CDR3 DNA reads as TGTGCCAGCAGTTTAGCGCGCAGGTTGAACACTGAAGCTTTCTTT.

This sequence joins TRBV7-2 and TRBJ2-7, with a tentative D call TRBD2 (6 bases). Trimming removed 6 bases from V and 7 bases from J, with 19 bases in between. Germline V gene lookup returns CDR1 SGHTA and CDR2 FQGNSA. The CDR3 contains 14 residues. CDR3 sequence (DNA): TGTGCCAGCAGGCTAGCGAGCCCAAAGGGGGAGCAGTACTTC. As protein: CASRLASPKGEQYF.